The T cell receptor beta chain under discussion was sequenced for a study of cytomegalovirus exposure and HLA in healthy donors. Notes on the study in general: An analysis that was carried out later associated about 17,000 TCR beta sequences with HLA alleles at 0.05 false discovery rate. According to an earlier analysis, most TCR beta V segments yielded productive rearrangements about 87% or about 30% of the time.

On this clone itself: Its antigen is not identified.

The CDR3 covers 15 residues. V lost 0 bases and J lost 4, with 12 bases in between. Germline V lookup: CDR1 MNHEY, CDR2 SMNVEV (reference sequence). The PCR employed 60 Vbeta primers together with 13 Jbeta primers. Clones were read by immunoSEQ multiplex PCR, and TCRdb kept only the in-frame ones, dropping some. The sample records approximately 220,000 clones, more than 60% being singletons. This TCR was sampled from a girl aged 2-9 years in good health and CMV-seronegative. The sample was PBMCs. This chain connects TRBV27 to TRBJ1-2, with D perhaps TRBD1 (5 bases). The CDR3 region is CASSLSGGSSYGYTF. DNA of the CDR3: TGTGCCAGCAGTTTATCGGGGGGTTCTTCCTATGGCTACACCTTC.